This T cell receptor (beta chain) stems from a study of T cells in localized non-small cell lung cancer. Broader study findings: A single tumor region was sequenced, leaving heterogeneity possible. Longer survival (overall) was linked to higher T cell density in blood. The appearance of a median about 60 of the top 100 tumor clones was seen in adjacent lung. Uninvolved adjacent lung showed higher T cell clonality than tumor.

Using immunoSEQ multiplex PCR, the repertoire was profiled, and TCRdb retains in-frame clones only, with some absent. The sample holds under 55,000 clones; around three quarters are singletons and the top ten take 4.5% to 5.5%. This clone was counted once. Its antigen is currently unknown. The receptor comes from a woman aged 40 to 75 with stage II lung adenocarcinoma. Sequencing used PBMCs, obtained before any cancer treatment.

In DNA form, the CDR3 reads TGTGCCAGCAGCATTGGACAGGGACGGGAAAAACTGTTTTTT. Protein: CASSIGQGREKLFF. This rearrangement joins TRBV9 to TRBJ1-4; 8 bases agree with TRBD1. Germline assignment: CDR1 SGDLS and CDR2 YYNGEE. The CDR3 is 14 residues long. V shed 4 bases, J shed 8 bases, and the junction held 7 bases outside the gene matches.